The T cell receptor (beta chain) under discussion was sequenced for a study of T-cell memory formation after mild COVID-19. TCRdb reprocessed the 5' RACE reads with MiXCR, giving one entry per CDR3 protein. The sample has 150,000 or so distinct CDR3 sequences, about 28% seen once; the top ten hold 9.5% to 15%. The receptor comes from an adult woman who had mild COVID-19 (a few samples of this study predate the infection). Cell type and time point are not known. The sample consisted of PBMCs or a T cell subset sorted from them (not recorded which).

The CDR3 loop is CASRPGLAASEQYF. The CDR3 DNA reads as TGTGCCAGCAGACCGGGACTAGCGGCATCCGAGCAGTACTTC. This rearrangement joins TRBV2 to TRBJ2-7; TRBD2 matches at 11 bases. The ends lost 6 bases at V and 6 bases at J; junction bases unmatched: 7. The germline V gene has CDR1 SNHLY and CDR2 FYNNEI. The CDR3 is 14 amino acids.